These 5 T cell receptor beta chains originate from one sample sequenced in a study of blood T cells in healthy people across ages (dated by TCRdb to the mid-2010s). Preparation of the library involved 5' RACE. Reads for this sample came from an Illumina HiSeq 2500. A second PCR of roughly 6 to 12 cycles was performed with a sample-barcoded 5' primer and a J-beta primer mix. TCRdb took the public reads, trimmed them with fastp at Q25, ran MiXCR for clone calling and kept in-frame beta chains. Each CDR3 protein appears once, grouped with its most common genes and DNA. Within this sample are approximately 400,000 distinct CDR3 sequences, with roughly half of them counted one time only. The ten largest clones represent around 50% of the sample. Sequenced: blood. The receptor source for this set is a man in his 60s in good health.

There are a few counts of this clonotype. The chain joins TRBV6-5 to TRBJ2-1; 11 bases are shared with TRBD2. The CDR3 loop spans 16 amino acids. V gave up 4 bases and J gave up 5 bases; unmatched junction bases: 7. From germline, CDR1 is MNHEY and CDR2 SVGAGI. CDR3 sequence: CASSWTGTSGHNEQFF. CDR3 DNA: TGTGCCAGCAGTTGGACCGGGACTAGCGGCCACAATGAGCAGTTCTTC.

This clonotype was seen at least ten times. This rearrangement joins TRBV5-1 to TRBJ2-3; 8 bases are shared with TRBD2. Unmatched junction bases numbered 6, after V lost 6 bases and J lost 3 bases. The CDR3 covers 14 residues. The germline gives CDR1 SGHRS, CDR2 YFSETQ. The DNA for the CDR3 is TGCGCCAGCAAAAGCGGGAGTGATACAGATACGCAGTATTTT. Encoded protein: CASKSGSDTDTQYF.

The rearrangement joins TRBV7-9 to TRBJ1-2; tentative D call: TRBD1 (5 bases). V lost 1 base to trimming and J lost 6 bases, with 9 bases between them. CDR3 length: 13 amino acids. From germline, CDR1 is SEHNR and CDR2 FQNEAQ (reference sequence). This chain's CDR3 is CASSLGGFDGYTF. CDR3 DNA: TGTGCCAGCAGCTTAGGGGGGTTTGATGGCTACACCTTC. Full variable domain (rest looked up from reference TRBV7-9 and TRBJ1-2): DTGVSQNPRHKITKRGQNVTFRCDPISEHNRLYWYRQTLGQGPEFLTYFQNEAQLEKSRLLSDRFSAERPKGSFSTLEIQRTEQGDSAMYLCASSLGGFDGYTFGSGTRLTVV.

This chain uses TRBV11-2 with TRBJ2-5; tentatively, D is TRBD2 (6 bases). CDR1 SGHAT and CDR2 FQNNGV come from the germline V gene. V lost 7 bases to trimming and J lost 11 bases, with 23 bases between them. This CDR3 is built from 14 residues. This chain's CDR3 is CASNLLAMGNEQYF. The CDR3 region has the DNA TGTGCCAGCAACCTACTAGCTATGGGCAATGAGCAGTACTTC. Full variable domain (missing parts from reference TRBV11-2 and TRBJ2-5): EAGVAQSPRYKIIEKRQSVAFWCNPISGHATLYWYQQILGQGPKLLIQFQNNGVVDDSQLPKDRFSAERLKGVDSTLKIQPAKLEDSAVYLCASNLLAMGNEQYFGPGTRLLVL.

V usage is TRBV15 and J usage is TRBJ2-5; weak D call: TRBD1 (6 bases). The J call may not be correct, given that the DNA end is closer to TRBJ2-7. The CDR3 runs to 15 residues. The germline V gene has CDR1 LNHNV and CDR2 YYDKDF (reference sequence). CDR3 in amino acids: CATNQLGQGPHEQYF. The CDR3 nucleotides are TGTGCCACCAACCAACTAGGGCAGGGGCCCCACGAGCAGTACTTC.